The sequence of this TCR beta chain was determined in a study of post-analysis software for immune sequencing data (dated by TCRdb to between 2015 and 2016). With regard to the full study: Relapsing-remitting, secondary progressive and progressive-relapsing multiple sclerosis were recorded as disease courses, and subtype annotation was lacking for some patients. The multiple sclerosis patient repertoires were compared with under 13 previously published healthy control repertoires from donors aged about 6 to 28 years. A subset of samples was prepared in parallel using single-end sample barcoding, then pooled and co-amplified after Illumina adapter ligation. The full study reports these points: Patients showed significantly higher frequencies than controls for several TRBV segments, among them TRBV5-6, TRBV5-1 and TRBV20-1. Significantly lower normalized Chao1 diversity was found in multiple sclerosis patients than in controls, suggesting substantial peripheral T-cell clonal expansion. When samples were clustered directly using the F measure, samples prepared in the same batch co-clustered strongly, which prompted a batch-effect correction. The control group was slightly older than the multiple sclerosis patient group.

With regard to this clonotype: The specificity of this receptor is unknown. Base quality data are lacking; no much larger clone is found one base away.

V drops 4 bases and J drops 6 bases, leaving 13 bases in between. The CDR3 runs 14 amino acids, cysteine and phenylalanine included. Here the CDR3 DNA is all that survives: 42 bases in frame from base 1. Via the germline V gene, CDR1 is KGHDR and CDR2 SFDVKD. TCR beta repertoires were profiled from peripheral blood of under 15 young patients with multiple sclerosis to demonstrate the VDJtools post-analysis software. The patients with multiple sclerosis were children and adolescents between roughly 6 and 17 years of age. The method behind the library was PCR. Sequencing was performed on an Illumina HiSeq 2500. To reduce PCR and sequencing biases, unique molecular identifiers were built into the TCR beta cDNA libraries. About 500,000 cDNA molecules were obtained for every 1 to 10 million input T cells, so each molecule roughly corresponded to one T cell. The same protocol used for the earlier healthy control dataset was applied to prepare and sequence the patient libraries. Within a given batch, samples were prepared together, multiplexed and sequenced on the same HiSeq lane. Under the source paper's analysis protocol: MIGEC handled the raw barcoded reads, throwing out single-read molecular identifier groups before consensus assembly and CDR3 extraction. Clonotype tables were post-analysed with VDJtools, and diversity was normalized by down-sampling all datasets to the smallest sample size. Repertoire overlap clustering matched CDR3 amino acid but not nucleotide sequences to correct batch-related cross-sample contamination. TCRdb handled the public reads itself, with Q25 trimming in fastp and clone calling in MiXCR, and kept productive beta chains. All rows with the same CDR3 protein become a single entry with the most common DNA and genes. The V and J calls were determined by TCRdb, not by the authors. This sample gives about 800,000 distinct CDR3 sequences in total; 25% to 30% of them show up just once. Jointly, the top ten make up around 0.56% of the sample.

The chain was built from TRBV24-1 and TRBJ2-3; possibly the D gene is TRBD2, per 6 matching bases. This TCR derives from a girl aged 10 to 17 with multiple sclerosis. Sequenced input: blood. The DNA reads as follows: TGTGCCACCAGTGACTCCGGGAGAAAGGATACGCAGTATTTT. Its product reads: CATSDSGRKDTQYF.